This T cell receptor beta chain was observed in a study of response to subunit inactivated influenza vaccine. One entry per CDR3 protein results from TCRdb running MiXCR on the RT-PCR reads. The repertoire holds about 500,000 distinct CDR3 sequences, with about 15% as singletons. V gave up 6 bases and J gave up 4 bases, with 9 bases separating them. This CDR3 has 12 residues. Germline V gives CDR1 ENHRY, CDR2 SYGVKD. This clonotype was recorded a few times. As yet, its antigen is unknown. Points from the study as a whole: Each seasonal influenza vaccination recruits few new T cells, the authors suggested.

The chain carries TRBV10-3 and TRBJ1-1; the D is unclear. The clonotype was recovered from a man between 50 and 69 years old who received an inactivated influenza vaccine. Specimen: CD4+ T cells sorted from PBMCs, collected less than 30 months after vaccination. The CDR3 sequence is CAIREGGTEAFF. For the CDR3, the DNA is TGTGCCATCAGAGAGGGTGGCACTGAAGCTTTCTTT.